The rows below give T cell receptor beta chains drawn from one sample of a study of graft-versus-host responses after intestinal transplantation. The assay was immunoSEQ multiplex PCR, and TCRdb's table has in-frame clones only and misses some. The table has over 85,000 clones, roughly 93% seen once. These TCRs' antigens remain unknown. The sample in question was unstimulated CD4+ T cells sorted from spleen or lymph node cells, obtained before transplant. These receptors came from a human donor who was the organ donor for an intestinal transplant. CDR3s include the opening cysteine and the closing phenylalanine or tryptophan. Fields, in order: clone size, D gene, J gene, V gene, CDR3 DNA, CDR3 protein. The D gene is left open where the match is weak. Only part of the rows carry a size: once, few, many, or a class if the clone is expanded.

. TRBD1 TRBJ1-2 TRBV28 TGTGCCAGCAGTTCTCCGGACAGGGGGTTCTATGGCTACACCTTC CASSSPDRGFYGYTF
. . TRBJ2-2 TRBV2 TGTGCCAGCATCCTCTCCCCTGGACACAACACCGGGGAGCTGTTTTTT CASILSPGHNTGELFF
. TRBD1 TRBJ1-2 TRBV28 TGTGCCAGCATTGGGGCAGGGGGACTGAACTATGGCTACACCTTC CASIGAGGLNYGYTF
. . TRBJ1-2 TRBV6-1 TGTGCCAGCAGTGAAGCCCGGGGGGCGAGGGATGGCTACACCTTC CASSEARGARDGYTF
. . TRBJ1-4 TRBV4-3 TGCGCCAGCAGCCAAGATAGGGATGAAAAACTGTTTTTT CASSQDRDEKLFF
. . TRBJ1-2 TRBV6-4 TGTGCCAGCAGCCCAGAGATCGGGGCTGGCTACACCTTC CASSPEIGAGYTF
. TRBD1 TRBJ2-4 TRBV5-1 TGCGCCAGCAGCCGGGACAGGGACATTCAGTACTTC CASSRDRDIQYF
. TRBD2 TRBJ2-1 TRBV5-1 TGCGCCAGCAGCCCCGGGACTAGTGGCAATGAGCAGTTCTTC CASSPGTSGNEQFF
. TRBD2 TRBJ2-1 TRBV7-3 TGTGCCAGCAGCTTATCGGGACTAGCATCCAATGAGCAGTTCTTC CASSLSGLASNEQFF
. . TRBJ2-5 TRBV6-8 TGTGCCAGCAGTTATGTGGGGGACCAAGAGACCCAGTACTTC CASSYVGDQETQYF
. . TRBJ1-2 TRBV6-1 TGTGCCAGCCTCGGCCGGGGCGGTGGCTACACCTTC CASLGRGGGYTF
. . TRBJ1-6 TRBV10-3 TGTGCCATCAGTGAACAAGGGGCTCAAAATTCACCCCTCCACTTT CAISEQGAQNSPLHF
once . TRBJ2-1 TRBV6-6 TGTGCCAGCAATCCGGGACTTAAAAACAATGAGCAGTTCTTC CASNPGLKNNEQFF
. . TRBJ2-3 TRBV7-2 TGTGCCAGCAGAATAGGGGGCGGGGGGACCACAGATACGCAGTATTTT CASRIGGGGTTDTQYF
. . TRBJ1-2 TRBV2 TGTGCCAGCCCTGCTAGGGGCTCGAATGGCTACACCTTC CASPARGSNGYTF
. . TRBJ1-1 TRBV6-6 TGTGCCAGCAAACGGACCGCCGGGGGTGAAGCTTTCTTT CASKRTAGGEAFF
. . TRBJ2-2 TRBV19 TGTGCCAGTAGCTCCCAGGGGCTAGCCGGGGAGCTGTTTTTT CASSSQGLAGELFF
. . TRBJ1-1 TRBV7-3 TGTGCCAGCAGCGTCCTTTCATCTGGCACTGAAGCTTTCTTT CASSVLSSGTEAFF
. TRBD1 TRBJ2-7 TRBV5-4 TGTGCCAGCAGTGGGACCGGGACAGGGTCCGGCGAGCAGTACTTC CASSGTGTGSGEQYF
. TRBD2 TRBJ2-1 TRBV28 TGTGCCAGCCGACTAGCGGGGGGCCAAAACAATGAGCAGTTCTTC CASRLAGGQNNEQFF
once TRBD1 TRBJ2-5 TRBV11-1 TGTGCCAGCAGCTTGGGACAGGCCTTAGAGACCCAGTACTTC CASSLGQALETQYF
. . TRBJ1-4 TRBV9 TGTGCCAGCAGCGGGCGGGAGGGGACAACTAATGAAAAACTGTTTTTT CASSGREGTTNEKLFF
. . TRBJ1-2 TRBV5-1 TGCGCCAGCAGCTCCGGGGTGATCTATGGCTACACCTTC CASSSGVIYGYTF
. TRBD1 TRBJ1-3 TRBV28 TGTGCCAGCAGGGGGACAGGCGGAAACACCATATATTTT CASRGTGGNTIYF
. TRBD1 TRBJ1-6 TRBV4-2 TGTGCCAGCAGCCAAGATTGGGACAGGGGGCCCTCACCCCTCCACTTT CASSQDWDRGPSPLHF